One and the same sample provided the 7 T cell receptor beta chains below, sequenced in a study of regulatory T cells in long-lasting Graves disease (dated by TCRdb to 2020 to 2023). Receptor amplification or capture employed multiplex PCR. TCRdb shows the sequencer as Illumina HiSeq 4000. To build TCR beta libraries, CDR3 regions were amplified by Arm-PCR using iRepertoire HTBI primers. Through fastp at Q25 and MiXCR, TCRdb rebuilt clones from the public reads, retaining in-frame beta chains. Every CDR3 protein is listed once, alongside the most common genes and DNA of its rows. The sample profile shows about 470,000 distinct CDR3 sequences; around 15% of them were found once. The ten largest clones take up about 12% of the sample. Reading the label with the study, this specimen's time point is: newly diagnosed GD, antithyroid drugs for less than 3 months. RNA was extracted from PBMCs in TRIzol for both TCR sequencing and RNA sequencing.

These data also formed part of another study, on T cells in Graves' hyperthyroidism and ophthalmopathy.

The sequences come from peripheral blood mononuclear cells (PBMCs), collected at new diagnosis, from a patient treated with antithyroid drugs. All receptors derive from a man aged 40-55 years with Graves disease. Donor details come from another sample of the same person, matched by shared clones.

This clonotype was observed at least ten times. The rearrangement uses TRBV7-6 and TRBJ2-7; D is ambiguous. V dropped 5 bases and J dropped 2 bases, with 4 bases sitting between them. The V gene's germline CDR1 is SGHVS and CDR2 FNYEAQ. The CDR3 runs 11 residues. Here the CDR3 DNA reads TGTGCCAGCAGCACAGCCTACGAGCAGTACTTC. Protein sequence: CASSTAYEQYF.

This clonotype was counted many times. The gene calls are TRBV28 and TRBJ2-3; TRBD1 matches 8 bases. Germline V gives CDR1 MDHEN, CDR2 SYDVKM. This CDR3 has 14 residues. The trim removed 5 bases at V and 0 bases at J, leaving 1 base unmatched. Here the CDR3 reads CASSDRGSTDTQYF. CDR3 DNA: TGTGCCAGCAGTGACAGGGGCAGCACAGATACGCAGTATTTT. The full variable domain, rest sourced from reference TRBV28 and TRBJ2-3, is DVKVTQSSRYLVKRTGEKVFLECVQDMDHENMFWYRQDPGLGLRLIYFSYDVKMKEKGDIPEGYSVSREKKERFSLILESASTNQTSMYLCASSDRGSTDTQYFGPGTRLTVL.

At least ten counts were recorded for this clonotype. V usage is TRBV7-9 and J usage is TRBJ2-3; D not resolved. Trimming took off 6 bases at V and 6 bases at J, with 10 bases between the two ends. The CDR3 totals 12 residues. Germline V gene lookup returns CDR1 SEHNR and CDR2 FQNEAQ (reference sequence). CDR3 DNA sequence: TGTGCCAGCAGGGACCTGTCCGATACGCAGTATTTT. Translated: CASRDLSDTQYF. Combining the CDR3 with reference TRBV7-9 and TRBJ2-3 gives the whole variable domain DTGVSQNPRHKITKRGQNVTFRCDPISEHNRLYWYRQTLGQGPEFLTYFQNEAQLEKSRLLSDRFSAERPKGSFSTLEIQRTEQGDSAMYLCASRDLSDTQYFGPGTRLTVL.

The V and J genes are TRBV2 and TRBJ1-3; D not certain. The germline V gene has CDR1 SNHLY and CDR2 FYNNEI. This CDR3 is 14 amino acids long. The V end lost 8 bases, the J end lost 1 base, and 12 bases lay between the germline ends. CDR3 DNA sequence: TGTGCCAGCCTGACCCCGATGTCTGGAAACACCATATATTTT. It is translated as CASLTPMSGNTIYF.

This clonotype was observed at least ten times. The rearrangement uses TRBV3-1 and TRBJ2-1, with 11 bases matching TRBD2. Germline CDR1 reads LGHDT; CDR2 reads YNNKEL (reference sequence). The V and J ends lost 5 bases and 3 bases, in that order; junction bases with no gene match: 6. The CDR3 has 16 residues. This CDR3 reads CASSYTSGSNYNEQFF. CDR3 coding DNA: TGTGCCAGCAGCTACACTAGCGGGAGTAACTACAATGAGCAGTTCTTC.

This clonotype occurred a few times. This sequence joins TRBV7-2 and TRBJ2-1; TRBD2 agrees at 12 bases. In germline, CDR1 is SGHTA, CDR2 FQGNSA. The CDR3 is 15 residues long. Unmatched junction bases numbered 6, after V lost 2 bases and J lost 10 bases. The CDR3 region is CASSLFLAGGGEQFF. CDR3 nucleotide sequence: TGTGCCAGCAGCTTATTCCTAGCGGGAGGGGGCGAGCAGTTCTTC. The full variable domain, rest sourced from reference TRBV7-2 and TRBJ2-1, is GAGVSQSPSNKVTEKGKDVELRCDPISGHTALYWYRQSLGQGLEFLIYFQGNSAPDKSGLPSDRFSAERTGGSVSTLTIQRTQQEDSAVYLCASSLFLAGGGEQFFGPGTRLTVL.

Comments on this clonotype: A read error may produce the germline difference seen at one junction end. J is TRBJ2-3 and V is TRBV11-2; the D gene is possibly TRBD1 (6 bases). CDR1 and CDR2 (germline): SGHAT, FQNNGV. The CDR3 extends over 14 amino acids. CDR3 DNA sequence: TGTGTCAGCAGCCTACAGGGCTTCAGAGATACGCAGTATTTT. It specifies CVSSLQGFRDTQYF.